What follows are 10 T cell receptor beta chains derived from one specimen sequenced in a study of identical twins. TCRdb re-derived calls from the 5' RACE reads in MiXCR, one entry per CDR3 protein. The table lists about 240,000 distinct CDR3 sequences, approximately 12% of them singletons. These data also featured in a second study, about yellow fever vaccine responses in identical twins.

Sequences were obtained from memory (CD45RO+) T cells sorted from blood. These TCRs come from a woman between 18 and 30 years old in good health.

This clonotype was counted ten times or more. This sequence joins TRBV4-2 and TRBJ1-4, with 7 bases lining up with TRBD1. The germline gives CDR1 LGHNA, CDR2 YNFKEQ. The V segment lost 0 bases and the J segment 5 bases; nucleotides outside the gene matches: 9. The CDR3 is 17 residues long. CDR3 in amino acids: CASSQDPEGQSNEKLFF. The CDR3 coding sequence is TGTGCCAGCAGCCAAGACCCGGAGGGACAGTCGAATGAAAAACTGTTTTTT.

This clonotype was seen repeatedly, ten times or more. The chain employs TRBV28 and TRBJ1-5; the D is unclear. CDR1 is MDHEN and CDR2 is SYDVKM in the germline V gene. The CDR3 is made up of 14 amino acids. The ends were cut back, 7 bases at V and 6 bases at J, with 16 bases in the middle. The CDR3 loop is CASTRVGVGQPQHF. The DNA of the CDR3 is TGTGCCAGCACCCGGGTGGGAGTTGGTCAGCCCCAGCATTTT.

This clonotype came up many times. In nucleotides, the CDR3 is TGTGCCAGCAGCTTAGCAGGACAGGGGACAGATACGCAGTATTTT. This sequence encodes CASSLAGQGTDTQYF. The chain carries TRBV11-3 and TRBJ2-3, with TRBD1 identical over 9 bases. This CDR3 has 15 amino acids. V trimming: 1 base; J trimming: 3 bases; junction bases outside the gene matches: 2. Looked up from germline, CDR1 is SGHNT and CDR2 is YENEEA.

DNA for the CDR3: TGCAGCGGGAGCGGGGGACAGTCCACAGATACGCAGTATTTT. It encodes CSGSGGQSTDTQYF. V gene TRBV29-1 combines with J gene TRBJ2-3; tentative D call: TRBD2 (8 bases). Trimming took 7 bases from V and 2 from J, leaving 16 bases between them. The CDR3 has 14 amino acids. Germline assignment: CDR1 SQVTM and CDR2 ANQGSEA.

The chain has TRBV5-6 and TRBJ2-2, with 7 bases matching TRBD1. Germline loops: CDR1 SGHDT, CDR2 YYEEEE. CDR3 size: 16 residues. V trimming: 6 bases; J trimming: 0 bases; junction bases outside the gene matches: 8. CDR3 DNA: TGTGCCAGCACTCTCTGGACAGGCTCGAACACCGGGGAGCTGTTTTTT. It specifies CASTLWTGSNTGELFF.

The rearrangement uses TRBV28 and TRBJ2-1; 7 bases match TRBD1. Trimming cost V 4 bases and J 13 bases; bases outside gene matches: 7. Germline V CDR1 and CDR2: MDHEN, SYDVKM. This CDR3 has 12 residues. The CDR3 loop is CASSSPTGRQFF. CDR3 bases: TGTGCCAGCAGTTCACCGACAGGGCGCCAGTTCTTC.

On this clonotype: At one of its ends the junction is not consistent with the germline gene, which may arise from a read error. The chain combines TRBV20-1 with TRBJ2-7; 7 nucleotides line up with TRBD2. Looked up from germline, CDR1 is DFQATT and CDR2 is SNEGSKA (reference sequence). CDR3 size: 16 residues. The CDR3 bases are TGCTGTGCTAGAGTCCTAGCGGCCCTTGCCGATGCCGAGCAGTACTTC. Its translation is CCARVLAALADAEQYF.

This clonotype was observed a few times. The chain joins TRBV19 to TRBJ2-3; D is uncertain. This CDR3 comprises 14 residues. Germline CDR1 LNHDA, CDR2 SQIVND (reference sequence). Deletions cut 3 bases from V and 0 bases from J, with 7 bases between. CDR3 sequence reads: CASSIGQSTDTQYF. CDR3 DNA: TGTGCCAGTAGTATCGGTCAGAGCACAGATACGCAGTATTTT.

The rearrangement uses TRBV28 and TRBJ1-6; TRBD1 matches at 7 bases. Germline V lookup: CDR1 MDHEN, CDR2 SYDVKM. The CDR3 length is 18 residues. V lost 5 bases and J lost 3; bases outside the gene matches: 13. In DNA, the CDR3 is TGTGCCAGCAGTAGCGCCGGGACAGCAAGTTTCTATAATTCACCCCTCCACTTT. Its translation is CASSSAGTASFYNSPLHF.

This clonotype was observed at least ten times. This chain joins TRBV11-2 and TRBJ1-2; D is uncertain. The germline CDR1 and CDR2 sequences are SGHAT and FQNNGV. Trimming took 4 bases from V and 0 from J, leaving 6 bases between them. This CDR3 region has 13 residues. CDR3 amino acids: CASSSRTNYGYTF. CDR3 DNA: TGTGCCAGCAGCTCACGGACTAACTATGGCTACACCTTC.